This is a list of T cell receptor beta chains from one sample in a study of beta chain features in type 1 diabetes. TCRdb's copy holds only in-frame clones and misses some; the assay was immunoSEQ multiplex PCR. The sample carries roughly 230,000 clones, over 8.5% recorded once. Sequenced: naive CD4+ T cells from blood. These receptors all come from a woman under 30 in good health. Both conserved end residues are trimmed from each CDR3. A D gene is named only where the DNA matches it firmly. Expanded clones are given a class, and other clones once, few, many or no size at all.

D	size	V	CDR3
NA	NA	TRBV4-1	ASSQVLGVADNTEAF
NA	NA	TRBV15	ATSRDRPRSGGNQPQH
TRBD2	NA	TRBV5-1	ASSFGTSGRAFADTQY
TRBD1	NA	TRBV30	AWSVQGSLKLF
NA	few	TRBV10-1	ASSESMDSTDTQY
NA	NA	TRBV18	ASSPSPTLGTTFGAF
NA	few	TRBV2	ASSEGKTVSYEQY
NA	NA	TRBV25-1	ASGHLSTDTQY
TRBD2	few	TRBV2	ASSQRSSGGSYEQY
NA	once	TRBV27	ASKTLDGTYGYT
NA	few	TRBV5-4	ASSFWAGSGNTIY
TRBD2	NA	TRBV30	AWSVAGGTDTQY
TRBD2	NA	TRBV7-9	ASTLAGELSEQY
NA	NA	TRBV6-5	ASSYQGPATEAF
TRBD2	few	TRBV14	ASSLLAALGVEQF
NA	few	TRBV28	ASWTVTYNEQF
NA	once	TRBV7-6	ASSLDRQVSETQY
TRBD2	few	TRBV19	ASSPSGGKETQY
TRBD1	NA	TRBV27	ASSTRTGFGTSYEAF
NA	NA	TRBV30	AWSVLGRGTEAF
TRBD1	few	TRBV7-9	ASRPGQGPPLH
TRBD2	NA	TRBV9	ASSRRTSSNNEQF
TRBD1	few	TRBV4-1	ASSLGPGTGAMNTEAF
NA	NA	TRBV5-4	ASSGPGLDQETQY
NA	few	TRBV4-1	ASSQENSGVSYNEQF
NA	many	TRBV29-1	SVKAGDREQY
NA	NA	TRBV29-1	SVVLWQSYEQY
TRBD2	NA	TRBV7-3	ASSPSGGTASGANVLT
TRBD1	NA	TRBV27	ASSKGQGQETQY